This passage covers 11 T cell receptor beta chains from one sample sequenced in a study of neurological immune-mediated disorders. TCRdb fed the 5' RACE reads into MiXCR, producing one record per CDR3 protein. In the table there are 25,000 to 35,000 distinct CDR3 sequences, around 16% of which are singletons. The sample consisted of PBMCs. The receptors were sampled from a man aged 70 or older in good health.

The CDR3 loop reads CASSASRGTQYF. In DNA form, the CDR3 reads TGTGCCAGCAGTGCCTCCCGGGGGACCCAGTACTTC. The chain employs TRBV9 and TRBJ2-5; D perhaps matches TRBD2 (5 bases). V lost 5 bases and J 7 bases, leaving 12 bases between the germline ends. The CDR3 length is 12 residues. CDR1 is SGDLS and CDR2 is YYNGEE in the germline V gene.

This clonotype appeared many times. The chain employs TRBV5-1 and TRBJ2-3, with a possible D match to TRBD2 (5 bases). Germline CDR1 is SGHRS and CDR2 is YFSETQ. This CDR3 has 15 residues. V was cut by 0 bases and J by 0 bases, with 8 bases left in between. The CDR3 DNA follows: TGCGCCAGCAGCTTGGCGGGGAAGAGCACAGATACGCAGTATTTT. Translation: CASSLAGKSTDTQYF.

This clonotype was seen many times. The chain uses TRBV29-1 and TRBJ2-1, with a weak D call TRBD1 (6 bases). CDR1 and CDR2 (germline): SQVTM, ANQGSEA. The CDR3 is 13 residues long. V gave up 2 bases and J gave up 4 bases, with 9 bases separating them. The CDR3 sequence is CSVEQGRYNEQFF. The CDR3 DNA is TGCAGCGTTGAACAGGGGCGATACAATGAGCAGTTCTTC.

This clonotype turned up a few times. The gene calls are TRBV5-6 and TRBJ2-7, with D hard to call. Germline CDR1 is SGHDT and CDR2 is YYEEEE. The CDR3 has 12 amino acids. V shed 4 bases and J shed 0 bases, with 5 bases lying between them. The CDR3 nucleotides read TGTGCCAGCAGCCGGAACTCCTACGAGCAGTACTTC. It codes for CASSRNSYEQYF.

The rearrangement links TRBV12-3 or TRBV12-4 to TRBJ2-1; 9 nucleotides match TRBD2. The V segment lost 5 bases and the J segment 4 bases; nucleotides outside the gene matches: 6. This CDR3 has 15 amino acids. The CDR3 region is CASSPTSGFYNEQFF. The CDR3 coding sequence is TGTGCCAGCAGTCCAACTAGCGGGTTTTACAATGAGCAGTTCTTC.

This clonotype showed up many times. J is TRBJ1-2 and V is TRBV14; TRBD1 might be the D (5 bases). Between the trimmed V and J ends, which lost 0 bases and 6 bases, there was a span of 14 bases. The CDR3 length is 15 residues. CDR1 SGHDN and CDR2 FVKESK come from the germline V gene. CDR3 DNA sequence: TGTGCCAGCAGCCAAGATAGGGGCAGGGTGCATGGCTACACCTTC. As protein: CASSQDRGRVHGYTF.

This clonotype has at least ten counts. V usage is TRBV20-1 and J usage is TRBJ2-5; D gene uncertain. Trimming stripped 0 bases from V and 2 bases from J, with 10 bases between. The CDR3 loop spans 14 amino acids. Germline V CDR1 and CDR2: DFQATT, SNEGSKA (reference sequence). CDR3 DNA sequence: TGCAGTGCTAGAGATGCGAGAGGTCAAGAGACCCAGTACTTC. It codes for CSARDARGQETQYF.

The CDR3, as DNA: TGTGCCAGCAGCCCCCCGTCGGGCGCAAACACTGAAGCTTTCTTT. Translating gives CASSPPSGANTEAFF. The chain joins TRBV11-3 to TRBJ1-1; D remains unclear. Trimming removed 5 bases at V and 2 bases at J, with 15 bases between. This CDR3 contains 15 residues. Germline loops: CDR1 SGHNT, CDR2 YENEEA. Supplemented by reference TRBV11-3 and TRBJ1-1, the full variable domain reads EAGVVQSPRYKIIEKKQPVAFWCNPISGHNTLYWYLQNLGQGPELLIRYENEEAVDDSQLPKDRFSAERLKGVDSTLKIQPAELGDSAVYLCASSPPSGANTEAFFGQGTRLTVV.

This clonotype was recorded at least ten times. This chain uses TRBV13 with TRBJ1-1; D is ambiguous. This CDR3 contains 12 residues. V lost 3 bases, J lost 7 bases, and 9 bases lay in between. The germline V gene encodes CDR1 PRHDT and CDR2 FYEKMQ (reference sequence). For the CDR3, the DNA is TGTGCCAGCAGCTTTAGAGGGAGTGAAGCTTTCTTT. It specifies CASSFRGSEAFF.

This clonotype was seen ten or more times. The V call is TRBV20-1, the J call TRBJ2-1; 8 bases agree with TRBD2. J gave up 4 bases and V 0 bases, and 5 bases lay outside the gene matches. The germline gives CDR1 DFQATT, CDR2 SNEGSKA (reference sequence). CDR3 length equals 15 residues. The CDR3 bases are TGCAGTGCTAGAGATTCAATAGCGGGGTACAATGAGCAGTTCTTC. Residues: CSARDSIAGYNEQFF.

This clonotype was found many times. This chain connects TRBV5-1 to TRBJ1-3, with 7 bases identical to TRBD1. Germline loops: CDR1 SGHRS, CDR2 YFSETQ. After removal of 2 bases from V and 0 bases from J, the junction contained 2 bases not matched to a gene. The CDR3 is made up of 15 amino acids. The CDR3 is CASSLTGDSGNTIYF. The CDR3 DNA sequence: TGCGCCAGCAGCTTAACAGGGGACTCTGGAAACACCATATATTTT.